The 4 T cell receptor beta chains given below trace back to one sample, sequenced in a study of CD8 T cells in Susac syndrome. Reverse transcription of roughly 0.45 to 1 ug RNA was performed with random hexamers. TCRdb recomputed calls from the immunoSEQ multiplex PCR reads with MiXCR, one row per CDR3 protein. Among 150,000 to 190,000 distinct CDR3 sequences listed, nearly 97% were seen once. The sample was CD8+ T cells from PBMCs. The origin of the receptors is a human donor with multiple sclerosis.

This chain connects TRBV25-1 to TRBJ1-6, with 7 bases identical to TRBD1. The CDR3 contains 15 residues. CDR1 and CDR2 from the germline V gene are MGHDK and SYGVNS. V lost 4 bases, J lost 7 bases, and 7 bases stayed unmatched. CDR3 sequence (DNA): TGTGCCAGCAGTGCACGGGACAGCCCCAATTCACCCCTCCACTTT. Protein product: CASSARDSPNSPLHF.

CDR3 nucleotide sequence: TGCAGCGTTGAAGGTCAGGGGAACACCGGGGAGCTGTTTTTT. This translates into CSVEGQGNTGELFF. The chain uses TRBV29-1 and TRBJ2-2; D might be TRBD1 (5 bases). Trimming left V 1 base short and J 1 base short, with 7 bases between. The CDR3 covers 14 residues. CDR1 and CDR2 from the germline V gene are SQVTM and ANQGSEA.

The chain links TRBV12-5 to TRBJ2-5; D tentatively fits TRBD1 or TRBD2 (5 bases each). CDR3 length: 15 amino acids. From germline, CDR1 is LGHNT and CDR2 FRNRAP. Trimming took 7 bases from V and 1 from J, leaving 16 bases between them. The CDR3, as DNA: TGTGCTAGTGCTCTCTCCGGGACCCTCCAAGAGACCCAGTACTTC. It is translated as CASALSGTLQETQYF.

The chain combines TRBV30 with TRBJ1-5; TRBD1 might be the D (5 bases). V was shortened by 3 bases and J by 6 bases, with 12 bases between the two germline ends. From germline, CDR1 is GTSNPN and CDR2 SVGIG (reference sequence). This CDR3 has 13 amino acids. The CDR3 DNA is TGTGCCTGGAGCCAGTCCGGGGCTCAGCCCCAGCATTTT. Amino acids: CAWSQSGAQPQHF.